This TCR beta chain was captured in a study of T cells in Graves' hyperthyroidism and ophthalmopathy. This clonotype occurred many times. The antigen remains undetermined. Findings and limits, study-wide: Prediction of ophthalmopathy progression came a median around 6.1 months pre-onset. Blood also contained most expanded thyroid clonotypes above 0.001.

Disease duration under 2 months; hyperthyroidism patients were aged 18 to 65. RNA transcripts served as the template for amplifying TCR beta CDR3 regions. The HTBI primer set was used in a first-round RT-PCR of the TCR CDR3. MiXCR, run by TCRdb on the multiplex PCR reads, gives a single entry per CDR3 protein. The data show a few hundred thousand distinct CDR3 sequences, with 15% to 18% seen just once and 14% held by the top ten. Trimming removed 5 bases at V and 4 bases at J, with 15 bases between. CDR1 and CDR2 from the germline V gene are SGDLS and YYNGEE. The CDR3 covers 14 residues. This TCR was recovered from a woman aged 18-29 years with Graves' hyperthyroidism. Sequencing input: blood. This chain uses TRBV9 with TRBJ1-1; the D is unclear. CDR3: CASRKTVEGTEAFF. The CDR3 region has the DNA TGTGCCAGCAGAAAAACGGTAGAGGGCACTGAAGCTTTCTTT.